One sample yielded the 25 T cell receptor beta chains listed below, sequenced in a study of blood T cell repertoires in COVID-19. The method was immunoSEQ multiplex PCR; TCRdb's version includes in-frame clones alone and lacks a portion of them. Among 55,000 to 75,000 clones listed, 60% to 85% were seen once. Material: peripheral blood. These receptors were collected from a human donor in a cohort sampled during active COVID-19.

This chain uses TRBV28 with TRBJ1-1; 8 bases fit TRBD1. V dropped 10 bases and J dropped 0; count of bases not matched to a gene: 7. Germline values: CDR1 MDHEN, CDR2 SYDVKM. The CDR3 is made up of 14 amino acids. Here the CDR3 DNA reads TGTGCCACCCGGACAGGGAGCGTGAACACTGAAGCTTTCTTT. Encoded protein: CATRTGSVNTEAFF.

This chain connects TRBV15 to TRBJ2-7; TRBD2 matches 9 bases. The CDR3 consists of 15 residues. The germline gives CDR1 LNHNV, CDR2 YYDKDF (reference sequence). J lost 3 bases, V lost 0 bases, and 3 bases had no gene match. As DNA, the CDR3 is TGTGCCACCAGCAGAGATTTAGCGGGGGTCTACGAGCAGTACTTC. Translation gives CATSRDLAGVYEQYF.

V gene TRBV5-1 combines with J gene TRBJ2-5; 10 bases are a match to TRBD1. The CDR3 has 19 amino acids. V lost 1 base and J lost 1; bases outside the gene matches: 13. Germline V gene sequence: CDR1 SGHRS, CDR2 YFSETQ. The CDR3 loop is CASSLRFTGQGMIQETQYF. CDR3 DNA: TGCGCCAGCAGCTTGCGATTTACGGGACAGGGGATGATCCAAGAGACCCAGTACTTC. Full variable domain (missing parts from reference TRBV5-1 and TRBJ2-5): KAGVTQTPRYLIKTRGQQVTLSCSPISGHRSVSWYQQTPGQGLQFLFEYFSETQRNKGNFPGRFSGRQFSNSRSEMNVSTLELGDSALYLCASSLRFTGQGMIQETQYFGPGTRLLVL.

This clone was seen only a few times. The CDR3 protein is CAISHDRDTEAFF. The CDR3 coding sequence is TGTGCCATCAGTCACGACAGGGACACTGAAGCTTTCTTT. The rearrangement joins TRBV10-3 to TRBJ1-1; TRBD1 matches 7 bases. Trimming at V came to 5 bases and at J to 3 bases, leaving 3 bases not matched to a gene. This CDR3 comprises 13 residues. The germline gives CDR1 ENHRY, CDR2 SYGVKD.

The gene calls are TRBV6-5 and TRBJ1-4; 7 bases are a match to TRBD1. The V gene end was trimmed by 5 bases and the J gene end by 0 bases; junction bases not matched to a gene: 3. The CDR3 contains 15 residues. CDR1 and CDR2 from the germline V gene are MNHEY and SVGAGI. For the CDR3, the DNA is TGTGCCAGCAGTAGTGGACAGGCAACTAATGAAAAACTGTTTTTT. This codes for CASSSGQATNEKLFF.

V and J are TRBV28 and TRBJ1-2; 9 bases line up with TRBD1. The CDR3 sequence is 13 residues long. Germline lookup yields CDR1 MDHEN and CDR2 SYDVKM. J was trimmed by 7 bases and V by 4 bases; bases with no gene match: 4. CDR3 sequence: CASSYRQGGGYTF. The CDR3 DNA reads TGTGCCAGCAGTTACCGACAGGGGGGTGGCTACACCTTC.

V and J are TRBV11-3 and TRBJ2-3, with 13 positions matching TRBD2. The CDR3 spans 15 residues. Germline CDR1 and CDR2: SGHNT and YENEEA. V dropped 0 bases and J dropped 9; count of bases not matched to a gene: 3. The CDR3 DNA reads as TGTGCCAGCAGCTTAGATGGGACTAGCGGGACCACGCAGTATTTT. Its protein product is CASSLDGTSGTTQYF.

The sample holds one count of this clone. This rearrangement joins TRBV2 to TRBJ2-7, with TRBD2 matching 13 bases. Germline trimming cut 5 bases from V and 4 bases from J; bases unmatched to any gene: 8. Germline V gene lookup returns CDR1 SNHLY and CDR2 FYNNEI. This CDR3 region has 16 residues. CDR3 sequence reads: CASSPQAGLAGYEQYF. CDR3 DNA sequence: TGTGCCAGCAGTCCCCAGGCGGGACTAGCGGGGTACGAGCAGTACTTC.

The J gene is TRBJ1-5, the V gene TRBV6-6; D not certain. The CDR3 extends over 14 amino acids. Trimming shortened V by 6 bases and J by 8 bases, and 17 bases separated the two germline ends. Per germline, CDR1 MNHNY and CDR2 SVGAGI (reference sequence). The CDR3: CASSFGGSREPQHF. The CDR3 DNA reads as TGTGCCAGCAGCTTCGGTGGGTCACGGGAGCCCCAGCATTTT.

The CDR3 DNA is TGTGCCAGTAGCGAACAGGGGCGATTCTACGAGCAGTACTTC. Its translation: CASSEQGRFYEQYF. J is TRBJ2-7 and V is TRBV19; the match to TRBD1 covers 7 bases. CDR1 and CDR2 (germline): LNHDA, SQIVND (reference sequence). CDR3 length: 14 residues. J lost 3 bases, V lost 6 bases, and 8 bases had no gene match.

In the case of this clone: Other DNA variants within this sample encode the same CDR3. This sequence joins TRBV5-1 and TRBJ2-3; 9 nucleotides match TRBD2. CDR1 SGHRS and CDR2 YFSETQ come from the germline V gene. The CDR3 is made up of 16 amino acids. The trim removed 0 bases at V and 1 base at J, leaving 3 bases unmatched. The CDR3, as DNA: TGCGCCAGCAGCTTGGGTAGCGGGGGTGGCACAGATACGCAGTATTTT. This gives the protein CASSLGSGGGTDTQYF.

CDR3 DNA sequence: TGTGCCAGCCGACTAGCGGGATCCTCCTACGAGCAGTACTTC. Translated, it gives CASRLAGSSYEQYF. The V gene is TRBV19, the J gene TRBJ2-7, with 11 bases lining up with TRBD2. The V gene end was trimmed by 9 bases and the J gene end by 0 bases; junction bases not matched to a gene: 4. CDR3 length: 14 amino acids. Germline CDR1 is LNHDA and CDR2 is SQIVND (reference sequence).

The V call is TRBV28, the J call TRBJ2-3, with 13 bases aligning to TRBD2. Trimming at V came to 5 bases and at J to 2 bases, leaving 7 bases not matched to a gene. This CDR3 contains 17 residues. Germline assignment: CDR1 MDHEN and CDR2 SYDVKM. CDR3 protein: CASSTLLAGGFTDTQYF. The CDR3 DNA reads TGTGCCAGCAGTACCTTACTAGCGGGAGGGTTCACAGATACGCAGTATTTT.

This clone appeared a few times. V and J are TRBV30 and TRBJ2-3; TRBD2 is a possible D gene (7 bases). Germline values: CDR1 GTSNPN, CDR2 SVGIG (reference sequence). The CDR3 length is 15 residues. V was cut by 1 base and J by 4 bases, with 15 bases left in between. The chain's CDR3 is CAWSDMGGGADTQYF. The CDR3 region has the DNA TGTGCCTGGAGTGATATGGGAGGGGGGGCAGATACGCAGTATTTT.

The gene calls are TRBV13 and TRBJ1-1; possible D gene TRBD1, 5 bases. The V end lost 5 bases, the J end lost 1 base, and 8 bases lay between the germline ends. CDR1 and CDR2 (germline): PRHDT, FYEKMQ (reference sequence). This CDR3 spans 13 amino acids. The CDR3 is CASSRGQNTEAFF. CDR3 nucleotides: TGTGCCAGCAGCCGAGGACAGAACACTGAAGCTTTCTTT.

The chain recombines TRBV19 with TRBJ2-1, with 8 nucleotides matching TRBD2. J was trimmed by 1 base and V by 4 bases; bases with no gene match: 9. The CDR3 length is 17 residues. The germline V gene has CDR1 LNHDA and CDR2 SQIVND (reference sequence). The CDR3 DNA follows: TGTGCCAGTAGTACGGGGGCCGGCGGGGGGTCCTACAATGAGCAGTTCTTC. This encodes CASSTGAGGGSYNEQFF.

The genes are TRBV27 and TRBJ2-7; TRBD2 agrees at 10 bases. The germline V gene encodes CDR1 MNHEY and CDR2 SMNVEV (reference sequence). With 7 bases clipped from V and 4 bases from J, the junction kept 7 bases outside the gene matches. The CDR3 is made up of 14 amino acids. Here the CDR3 reads CASKPSGGKYEQYF. DNA for the CDR3: TGTGCCAGCAAGCCTAGCGGGGGAAAGTACGAGCAGTACTTC.

The chain is built from TRBV2 and TRBJ2-1; D not resolved. The V gene lost 2 bases and the J gene lost 2 bases, with 10 bases spanning the gap. This CDR3 comprises 15 residues. Germline lookup yields CDR1 SNHLY and CDR2 FYNNEI. CDR3 residues: CASSEQSSAYNEQFF. The CDR3, as DNA: TGTGCCAGCAGTGAACAGTCCAGCGCCTACAATGAGCAGTTCTTC.

This clone was counted between two and nine times. The rearrangement links TRBV3-1 (or the pseudogene TRBV3-2) to TRBJ2-7, with 15 bases that match TRBD2. The CDR3 consists of 18 residues. J lost 4 bases, V lost 4 bases, and 11 bases had no gene match. The germline CDR1 and CDR2 sequences are LGHDT and YNNKEL (reference sequence). Here the CDR3 DNA reads TGTGCCAGCAGCCTTCATCGGACTAGCGGGAGGGCAATATACGAGCAGTACTTC. This encodes CASSLHRTSGRAIYEQYF.

The rearrangement uses TRBV11-2 and TRBJ2-5, with 8 bases lining up with TRBD2. The V and J ends lost 5 bases and 11 bases, in that order; junction bases with no gene match: 22. The CDR3 length is 17 residues. Germline CDR1 reads SGHAT; CDR2 reads FQNNGV. In nucleotides, the CDR3 is TGTGCCAGCAGCCCGCCGGGCGGGGGGTCCCTTTCTGTGACGCAGTACTTC. It codes for CASSPPGGGSLSVTQYF.

V is TRBV5-1 and J is TRBJ1-5; tentatively, D is TRBD1 (6 bases). Trimming took off 0 bases at V and 0 bases at J, with 10 bases between the two ends. Germline V gene sequence: CDR1 SGHRS, CDR2 YFSETQ. This CDR3 has 16 amino acids. The CDR3 here is CASSLGAGDSNQPQHF. For the CDR3, the DNA is TGCGCCAGCAGCTTGGGGGCAGGGGATAGCAATCAGCCCCAGCATTTT. Together with reference TRBV5-1 and TRBJ1-5, the CDR3 gives the full variable domain: KAGVTQTPRYLIKTRGQQVTLSCSPISGHRSVSWYQQTPGQGLQFLFEYFSETQRNKGNFPGRFSGRQFSNSRSEMNVSTLELGDSALYLCASSLGAGDSNQPQHFGDGTRLSIL.

This chain connects TRBV7-2 to TRBJ2-1; 9 bases are a match to TRBD1. J lost 9 bases, V lost 5 bases, and 8 bases had no gene match. Per germline, CDR1 SGHTA and CDR2 FQGNSA. This CDR3 is built from 14 residues. For the CDR3, the DNA is TGTGCCAGCAGCGCGGGACAGGGAATAGGTGAGCAGTTCTTC. Translated, it gives CASSAGQGIGEQFF.

The sample holds one count of this clone. At one end the junction does not follow the germline gene, possibly because of a read error. The chain employs TRBV7-7 and TRBJ2-5; TRBD1 might be the D (5 bases). CDR1 SSHAT and CDR2 FNYEAQ come from the germline V gene (reference sequence). CDR3 length: 13 amino acids. In DNA form, the CDR3 reads TGTGCTAGCAGCCAAGACAGACAAGAGACCCAGTACTTC. As protein: CASSQDRQETQYF.

The rearrangement uses TRBV18 and TRBJ1-1, with 7 bases identical to TRBD1. Trimming at V came to 3 bases and at J to 7 bases, leaving 8 bases not matched to a gene. CDR1 and CDR2 (germline): KGHSH, LQKENI. The CDR3 is made up of 14 amino acids. The CDR3 sequence: CASSPEQGLGEAFF. CDR3 nucleotide sequence: TGTGCCAGCTCACCGGAACAGGGGTTAGGTGAAGCTTTCTTT.

On this clone: A junction end diverges from the germline sequence, so it may reflect a read error. The J gene is TRBJ1-2, the V gene TRBV7-9, with 7 bases identical to TRBD1. The germline CDR1 and CDR2 sequences are SEHNR and FQNEAQ (reference sequence). The CDR3 has 9 residues. The CDR3 reads CASSSGQHF. The CDR3 nucleotides are TGTGCCAGCAGCTCGGGACAGCACTTC.